What follows are 20 T cell receptor beta chains derived from one specimen sequenced in a study of blood T cell repertoires in COVID-19. The repertoire was sequenced with immunoSEQ multiplex PCR; TCRdb's copy has only in-frame clones and lacks some. This sample yields about 320,000 clones, of which 80% to 90% are seen a single time; around 1.2% belongs to the top ten. The material sequenced was peripheral blood. Every receptor here comes from a woman between 50 and 59 years old with acute or convalescent COVID-19.

The CDR3 reads CASSQEASVYEQYV. CDR3 nucleotides: TGTGCCAGCAGCCAAGAGGCTAGCGTGTACGAGCAGTACGTC. This chain links TRBV3-1 (or the pseudogene TRBV3-2) with TRBJ2-7, with D possibly matching TRBD2 (6 bases). Trimming took off 0 bases at V and 4 bases at J, with 10 bases between the two ends. This CDR3 has 14 residues. The germline V gene encodes CDR1 LGHDT and CDR2 YNNKEL (reference sequence).

This clone was seen only a few times. This chain joins TRBV7-3 and TRBJ1-2; D call uncertain. There are 14 residues in the CDR3. V gave up 6 bases and J gave up 7 bases, with 18 bases separating them. Germline CDR1 reads SGHTA; CDR2 reads FQGTGA. CDR3 DNA sequence: TGTGCCAGCAGGGCCCCTTGGAGGGAATCTGGCTACACCTTC. This sequence encodes CASRAPWRESGYTF.

The chain has TRBV27 and TRBJ1-2; D might be TRBD1 (6 bases). The germline CDR1 and CDR2 sequences are MNHEY and SMNVEV (reference sequence). V gave up 1 base and J gave up 5 bases, with 17 bases separating them. The CDR3 extends over 16 amino acids. In DNA form, the CDR3 reads TGTGCCAGCAGTTTATTTTCGCAGGGGAGAGGGTATGGCTACACCTTC. Protein: CASSLFSQGRGYGYTF.

The V call is TRBV9, the J call TRBJ2-5, with 13 positions matching TRBD2. Germline V gene lookup returns CDR1 SGDLS and CDR2 YYNGEE. The trim removed 0 bases at V and 4 bases at J, leaving 0 bases unmatched. The CDR3 contains 15 residues. The CDR3 DNA is TGTGCCAGCAGCGTAGGGACTAGCGGGAGAGAGACCCAGTACTTC. Its protein product is CASSVGTSGRETQYF.

The chain carries TRBV18 and TRBJ2-3; maybe TRBD2 (6 bases). The CDR3 loop spans 16 amino acids. The ends were cut back, 3 bases at V and 0 bases at J, with 13 bases in the middle. The germline V gene has CDR1 KGHSH and CDR2 LQKENI. Written as DNA, the CDR3 is TGTGCCAGCTCACCCGGGACTTCTGCTAGCACAGATACGCAGTATTTT. Amino acid sequence: CASSPGTSASTDTQYF.

The chain couples TRBV4-3 to TRBJ2-1; D not certain. Trimming took off 4 bases at V and 10 bases at J, with 14 bases between the two ends. Germline values: CDR1 LGHNA, CDR2 YSLEER. The CDR3 runs to 13 residues. The DNA of the CDR3 is TGCGCCAGCAGCCGCTCGACTGAGAGGGAGCAGTTCTTC. This translates into CASSRSTEREQFF.

This clone was picked up a small number of times. V and J are TRBV2 and TRBJ1-1; D is unresolved. The CDR3 runs 13 residues. CDR1 is SNHLY and CDR2 is FYNNEI in the germline V gene. The V and J ends lost 10 bases and 0 bases respectively, with 12 bases between them. The CDR3 bases are TGTGCCACCTGCAGTACCATGAACACTGAAGCTTTCTTT. This gives the protein CATCSTMNTEAFF. Looking up the rest from reference TRBV2 and TRBJ1-1 gives the full variable domain: EPEVTQTPSHQVTQMGQEVILRCVPISNHLYFYWYRQILGQKVEFLVSFYNNEISEKSEIFDDQFSVERPDGSNFTLKIRSTKLEDSAMYFCATCSTMNTEAFFGQGTRLTVV.

The CDR3 region has the DNA TGTGCCAGCAGCTCGGCAGGGGCTAGTAGCTATGGCTACACCTTC. Protein product: CASSSAGASSYGYTF. The chain couples TRBV7-9 to TRBJ1-2; D may be TRBD1 (6 bases). Germline assignment: CDR1 SEHNR and CDR2 FQNEAQ (reference sequence). The CDR3 sequence is 15 residues long. Trimming took 4 bases from V and 4 from J, leaving 16 bases between them.

V usage is TRBV3-1 (or the pseudogene TRBV3-2) and J usage is TRBJ1-1; tentatively, D is TRBD1 (6 bases). Per germline, CDR1 LGHDT and CDR2 YNNKEL (reference sequence). V shed 5 bases and J shed 11 bases, with 12 bases lying between them. This CDR3 is built from 11 residues. The chain's CDR3 is CASSKGGRAFF. The CDR3 DNA is TGTGCCAGCAGCAAAGGGGGGAGGGCTTTCTTT.

The chain links TRBV30 to TRBJ1-5, with 9 bases that match TRBD1. Per the germline V gene, CDR1 is GTSNPN and CDR2 is SVGIG (reference sequence). This CDR3 is built from 13 residues. The ends lost 1 base at V and 5 bases at J; junction bases unmatched: 0. The CDR3 protein is CAWSGDRDQPQHF. Here the CDR3 DNA reads TGTGCCTGGAGTGGGGACAGGGATCAGCCCCAGCATTTT.

This CDR3 reads CSASGAGSSGNTIYF. The CDR3 bases are TGCAGTGCTAGTGGGGCAGGAAGCTCTGGAAACACCATATATTTT. The gene calls are TRBV20-1 and TRBJ1-3, with a tentative D call TRBD1 (5 bases). Germline assignment: CDR1 DFQATT and CDR2 SNEGSKA (reference sequence). V lost 3 bases, J lost 0 bases, and 12 bases lay in between. The CDR3 has 15 amino acids.

This chain connects TRBV18 to TRBJ1-2; no definite D call. CDR1 is KGHSH and CDR2 is LQKENI in the germline V gene. V lost 3 bases, J lost 4 bases, and 15 bases lay in between. The CDR3 has 15 residues. CDR3 region: CASSPAGDTLYGYTF. The CDR3 DNA reads TGTGCCAGCTCACCGGCAGGTGACACCCTCTATGGCTACACCTTC.

The chain combines TRBV7-9 with TRBJ1-2, with no clear D. The CDR3 has 15 residues. From germline, CDR1 is SEHNR and CDR2 FQNEAQ (reference sequence). Trimming shortened V by 5 bases and J by 2 bases, and 15 bases separated the two germline ends. CDR3 in DNA: TGTGCCAGCAGCCTTGGGCCCTATGGAAACTATGGCTACACCTTC. Translating gives CASSLGPYGNYGYTF.

The table lists this clone with a few counts. Other DNA variants within this sample encode the same CDR3. The rearrangement uses TRBV7-2 and TRBJ2-1; a weak D match, TRBD1 (5 bases). This CDR3 has 13 residues. The V gene's germline CDR1 is SGHTA and CDR2 FQGNSA. Trimming took 5 bases from V and 8 from J, leaving 13 bases between them. As DNA, the CDR3 is TGTGCCAGCAGCGCTAGGGGTACGGATGAGCAGTTCTTC. It yields the protein CASSARGTDEQFF.

The chain links TRBV5-8 to TRBJ2-5, with a possible D match to TRBD1 (6 bases). The CDR3 is made up of 13 amino acids. V was shortened by 5 bases and J by 5 bases, with 13 bases between the two germline ends. Per the germline V gene, CDR1 is SGHTS and CDR2 is YDEGEE. In DNA form, the CDR3 reads TGTGCCAGCAGATACAGGGACGAGGAGACCCAGTACTTC. This codes for CASRYRDEETQYF. The complete variable domain, with remaining parts taken from reference TRBV5-8 and TRBJ2-5, reads EAGVTQSPTHLIKTRGQQATLRCSPISGHTSVYWYQQALGLGLQFLLWYDEGEERNRGNFPPRFSGRQFPNYSSELNVNALELEDSALYLCASRYRDEETQYFGPGTRLLVL.

This chain links TRBV7-9 with TRBJ2-7; TRBD2 matches at 9 bases. CDR1 is SEHNR and CDR2 is FQNEAQ in the germline V gene (reference sequence). This CDR3 region has 16 residues. V dropped 1 base and J dropped 7; count of bases not matched to a gene: 11. The chain's CDR3 is CASSLDRRAGGWEQYF. The CDR3 DNA follows: TGTGCCAGCAGCTTAGATCGGCGAGCGGGAGGTTGGGAGCAGTACTTC.

The rearrangement joins TRBV6-5 to TRBJ1-2, with TRBD1 as a possible D gene (6 bases). Germline values: CDR1 MNHEY, CDR2 SVGAGI. The ends were cut back, 7 bases at V and 6 bases at J, with 18 bases in the middle. The CDR3 contains 14 residues. The CDR3, as DNA: TGTGCCAGCATCCCCAACAGGGCCCGGGATGGCTACACCTTC. Translating gives CASIPNRARDGYTF.

V gene TRBV7-3 combines with J gene TRBJ1-4; TRBD1 matches 9 bases. The V gene's germline CDR1 is SGHTA and CDR2 FQGTGA. The CDR3 totals 15 residues. With 5 bases clipped from V and 4 bases from J, the junction kept 5 bases outside the gene matches. CDR3 coding DNA: TGTGCCAGCAGCCTGACAGGGGGGATTAATGAAAAACTGTTTTTT. This codes for CASSLTGGINEKLFF.

CDR3 in DNA: TGTGCCAGCACTGGGGGGACTAGCATTTACAATGAGCAGTTCTTC. Translated, it gives CASTGGTSIYNEQFF. The rearrangement links TRBV27 to TRBJ2-1; 9 nucleotides align to TRBD2. J was trimmed by 4 bases and V by 7 bases; bases with no gene match: 8. Per germline, CDR1 MNHEY and CDR2 SMNVEV (reference sequence). The CDR3 consists of 15 residues.

Turning to this clone: In the same sample, other DNA sequences code for this CDR3. The J gene is TRBJ2-1, the V gene TRBV24-1, with 9 bases fitting TRBD2. The CDR3 runs 16 residues. After removal of 3 bases from V and 4 bases from J, the junction contained 6 bases not matched to a gene. The germline V gene has CDR1 KGHDR and CDR2 SFDVKD. CDR3 coding DNA: TGTGCCACCAGTGATCCCAGCGGGGGGACATACAATGAGCAGTTCTTC. Translating gives CATSDPSGGTYNEQFF.